This TCR beta chain was recorded in a study of shared clonotypes between healthy human individuals. General observations from the study: Naive subsets typically showed greater estimated richness than memory subsets. The authors sampled blood alone, and tissue repertoires likely differ.

Trimming pared 4 bases from V and 0 bases from J, leaving 19 bases between. This CDR3 contains 17 residues. The V gene's germline CDR1 is SEHNR and CDR2 FQNEAQ (reference sequence). Concerning this clone: The antigen remains unidentified.

All donors were Caucasian adults living in Nashville, Tennessee. Assay: immunoSEQ multiplex PCR; the TCRdb copy retains only in-frame clones and omits some. Of 2 million to 2.5 million clones listed, about 92% were seen once; the top ten hold 0.3% to 0.4%. The rearrangement links TRBV7-9 to TRBJ2-7; the D is unclear. The clonotype comes from a man aged 18 to 30 in good health. Some clones in this sample may be carry-over from other donors' samples. Sequencing was carried out using naive CD4+ T cells from PBMCs. Subset of the sample: CD45RA+ positively selected. This CDR3 reads CASSSRAVGFGSYEQYF. CDR3 DNA sequence: TGTGCCAGCAGCTCCCGAGCCGTAGGATTCGGCTCCTACGAGCAGTACTTC.